Detailed here is one T cell receptor (beta chain). Antigen unknown. An end of the junction does not agree with germline; a read error may underlie this. The record originates from a study of molecular identifiers for immune sequencing clone quantification. Study-wide results and caveats: Clonotypes topping 20 RNA copies carried over 97% of effector molecules but under 1% of naive ones. In a background of about 1 million naive cells, spiked Jurkat TCR RNA from one cell was reportedly detectable.

Between roughly 19,000 and 1,100,000 sorted cells, with 10%, 30% or 50% RNA, yielded naive CD8 libraries. Previously published methods and listed TCR primers were used for the bulk TCR libraries. MiXCR, run by TCRdb on the PCR reads, gives a single entry per CDR3 protein. Found here are roughly 50,000 distinct CDR3 sequences, about a third of them singletons; the top ten hold approximately 4.2%. What was sequenced was naive CD8+ T cells from blood, with Jurkat cell RNA spiked in. The subset: FACS-sorted CD8+CD4-CCR7+CD45RA+ naive T cells. This receptor was taken from a human donor in good health. Some libraries in this study had Jurkat cell RNA spiked in.

The CDR3: CASSQQTGEQIF. CDR3 bases: TGTGCCAGCAGCCAACAAACCGGGGAGCAGATTTTT. V and J are TRBV14 and TRBJ2-2; perhaps TRBD2 as D (5 bases). From germline, CDR1 is SGHDN and CDR2 FVKESK. The CDR3 extends over 12 amino acids.